A selection of T cell receptor beta chains follows, all from one sample in a study of shared clonotypes between healthy human individuals. Data came from immunoSEQ multiplex PCR; TCRdb stores just in-frame clones and leaves some out. The sample contains about 600,000 clones, more than 95% of which appear only once. Sample: naive CD4+ T cells sorted from blood. The receptors stem from a woman younger than 45 in good health. The conserved cysteine and the conserved F or W are not part of the CDR3 here. A D gene is named only where the DNA matches it firmly.

>TRBV29-1|-
SVEPEGTGELF
>TRBV7-9|TRBD1
ASSHGTATNEKLF
>TRBV27|-
ASSGGNEQF
>TRBV5-1|-
ASSLEGSGRAF
>TRBV19|-
ASSIPGTYEQY
>TRBV18|-
ASSEGGFTEAF
>TRBV29-1|-
SVRDNSNQPQH
>TRBV6-5|TRBD1
ASRSQGSGNTIY
>TRBV5-6|TRBD1
ASSVDRGHGYT
>TRBV4-1|TRBD1
ASSQLTRQGVWVT
>TRBV5-1|-
ASSVGQTNYGYT
>TRBV7-9|TRBD1
ASSLAGGQGKLF
>TRBV27|TRBD1
ASSFRQGTEAF
>TRBV28|-
ASIKFETQY
>TRBV2|-
ASQPQGTPNTEAF
>TRBV6-1|TRBD1
ASSAYRDSNQPQH